This is a list of T cell receptor beta chains from one sample in a study of T cells in Graves' hyperthyroidism and ophthalmopathy. TCRdb independently ran MiXCR on the multiplex PCR reads; one entry per CDR3 protein. Of around 560,000 distinct CDR3 sequences detected, roughly a sixth appear once; the ten largest clones hold 15% to 20%. Sample: blood. These receptors all stem from a young woman with Graves' hyperthyroidism. Each CDR3 is given with its conserved first and last residue. D genes are given only for firm matches. The listing skips clone size in some rows; elsewhere it reads once, few, many or a size class.

j_gene: TRBJ2-2; v_gene: TRBV11-2; abundance: -; d_gene: TRBD1; CDR3nt: TGTGCCAGCCCCGGGGTCGAATGGAAATTGACAGGGAAAAACACCGGGGAGCTGTTTTTT; CDR3aa: CASPGVEWKLTGKNTGELFF
j_gene: TRBJ1-4; v_gene: TRBV5-1; abundance: few; d_gene: -; CDR3nt: TGCGCCAGCAGCTCAGGGGATGAAAAACTGTTTTTT; CDR3aa: CASSSGDEKLFF
j_gene: TRBJ2-5; v_gene: TRBV24-1; abundance: few; d_gene: TRBD1; CDR3nt: TGTGCCACCAGTGATTCAGACAGGGGAAAGTACTTC; CDR3aa: CATSDSDRGKYF
j_gene: TRBJ1-2; v_gene: TRBV19; abundance: -; d_gene: -; CDR3nt: TGTGCCAGTCATTCCGACAGACTAACTAACTATGGCTACACCTTC; CDR3aa: CASHSDRLTNYGYTF
j_gene: TRBJ1-2; v_gene: TRBV29-1; abundance: few; d_gene: -; CDR3nt: TGCAGCGTTGAGTTTGCAGCTTCCTATGGCTACACCTTC; CDR3aa: CSVEFAASYGYTF
j_gene: TRBJ1-4; v_gene: TRBV29-1; abundance: -; d_gene: TRBD1; CDR3nt: TGCAGCGGACGACAGGGGATGAGGGAAAAACTGTTTTTT; CDR3aa: CSGRQGMREKLFF
j_gene: TRBJ2-1; v_gene: TRBV28; abundance: many; d_gene: TRBD2; CDR3nt: TGTGCCAGCATCTCTAGCGGCCCTACCTACAATGAGCAGTTCTTC; CDR3aa: CASISSGPTYNEQFF
j_gene: TRBJ2-7; v_gene: TRBV4-1; abundance: few; d_gene: TRBD2; CDR3nt: TGCGCCAGCCGGGAGGGGGGTTCCTACGAGCAGTACTTC; CDR3aa: CASREGGSYEQYF
j_gene: TRBJ1-5; v_gene: TRBV6-5; abundance: many; d_gene: -; CDR3nt: TGTGCCAGCAGTTACTCACGGGGCATTCAGCCCCAGCATTTT; CDR3aa: CASSYSRGIQPQHF
j_gene: TRBJ2-7; v_gene: TRBV6-1; abundance: many; d_gene: -; CDR3nt: TGTGCCAGCAATGCATGGGGAAACCACGAGCAGTACTTC; CDR3aa: CASNAWGNHEQYF
j_gene: TRBJ2-3; v_gene: TRBV12-3/TRBV12-4; abundance: -; d_gene: -; CDR3nt: TGTGCCAGCAGTGCGCCGGTGCTCCGCACAGATACGCAGTATTTT; CDR3aa: CASSAPVLRTDTQYF
j_gene: TRBJ2-2; v_gene: TRBV15; abundance: once; d_gene: -; CDR3nt: TGTGCCATACGTGGCGTAGCCGCCGGGGAGCTGTTTTTT; CDR3aa: CAIRGVAAGELFF
j_gene: TRBJ2-2; v_gene: TRBV12-3/TRBV12-4; abundance: many; d_gene: -; CDR3nt: TGTGCCAGCAGTTACGGGACACCAAACACCGGGGAGCTGTTTTTT; CDR3aa: CASSYGTPNTGELFF
j_gene: TRBJ2-3; v_gene: TRBV29-1; abundance: many; d_gene: -; CDR3nt: TGCAGCGCCAGACCCCGGGACTCCGCAGGAGATACGCAGTATTTT; CDR3aa: CSARPRDSAGDTQYF
j_gene: TRBJ2-1; v_gene: TRBV9; abundance: few; d_gene: -; CDR3nt: TGTGCCAGCAGCGTAGCGGGGCTAGGTCTGTTCTTC; CDR3aa: CASSVAGLGLFF
j_gene: TRBJ1-2; v_gene: TRBV18; abundance: many; d_gene: -; CDR3nt: TGTGCCAGCTCACCAAAACTGTCAGGCTATGGCTACACCTTC; CDR3aa: CASSPKLSGYGYTF
j_gene: TRBJ2-5; v_gene: TRBV12-3/TRBV12-4; abundance: few; d_gene: TRBD2; CDR3nt: TGTGCCAGCAGCCGACTAGCGGGGGGCCGCCAAGAGACCCAGTACTTC; CDR3aa: CASSRLAGGRQETQYF
j_gene: TRBJ2-2; v_gene: TRBV7-2; abundance: -; d_gene: -; CDR3nt: TGTGCCAGCAGCTTACTAGTTGACGGGGAGCTGTTTTTT; CDR3aa: CASSLLVDGELFF
j_gene: TRBJ2-3; v_gene: TRBV2; abundance: many; d_gene: -; CDR3nt: TGTGCCAGCAGTGAGGAGGGGAATACGCAGTATTTT; CDR3aa: CASSEEGNTQYF
j_gene: TRBJ2-1; v_gene: TRBV24-1; abundance: few; d_gene: TRBD2; CDR3nt: TGTGCCACCAGTGATTCGCGACCGGGACTAGCGGGAGACAATGAGCAGTTCTTC; CDR3aa: CATSDSRPGLAGDNEQFF
j_gene: TRBJ2-1; v_gene: TRBV29-1; abundance: many; d_gene: -; CDR3nt: TGCAGCGTTGAAGTCCAGGGGGGGCGGACGAATGAGCAGTTCTTC; CDR3aa: CSVEVQGGRTNEQFF
j_gene: TRBJ1-2; v_gene: TRBV6-1; abundance: many; d_gene: -; CDR3nt: TGTGCCAGCAGTCCACAGGGAACGGGCGGCTATGGCTACACCTTC; CDR3aa: CASSPQGTGGYGYTF
j_gene: TRBJ2-1; v_gene: TRBV7-9; abundance: many; d_gene: -; CDR3nt: TGTGCCAGCAGCTTAGCCCTAAGGACTTCGCGACATGAGCAGTTCTTC; CDR3aa: CASSLALRTSRHEQFF
j_gene: TRBJ2-1; v_gene: TRBV27; abundance: -; d_gene: -; CDR3nt: TGTGCCAGCATGCCAGCGGACTCCTACAATGAGCAGTTCTTC; CDR3aa: CASMPADSYNEQFF
j_gene: TRBJ2-1; v_gene: TRBV27; abundance: many; d_gene: -; CDR3nt: TGTGCCAGCAGTTCCCTTGGGCACTCAAGTCTCTACAATGAGCAGTTCTTC; CDR3aa: CASSSLGHSSLYNEQFF